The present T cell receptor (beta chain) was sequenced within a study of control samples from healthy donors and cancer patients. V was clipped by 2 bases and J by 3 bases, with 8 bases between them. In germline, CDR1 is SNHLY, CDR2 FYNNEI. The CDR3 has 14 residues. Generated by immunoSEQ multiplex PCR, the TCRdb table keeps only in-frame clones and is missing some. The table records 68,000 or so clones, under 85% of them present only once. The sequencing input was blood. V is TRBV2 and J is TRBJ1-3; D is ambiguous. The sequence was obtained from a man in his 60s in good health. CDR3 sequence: CASSEQVYGNTIYF. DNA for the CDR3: TGTGCCAGCAGTGAACAGGTATATGGAAACACCATATATTTT.